A selection of T cell receptor beta chains follows, all from one sample in a study of blood T cell repertoires in COVID-19. This table comes from immunoSEQ multiplex PCR, and its TCRdb copy is limited to in-frame clones, with some not included. The table includes 35,000 to 40,000 clones, roughly 80% detected once. Sequencing was performed on peripheral blood. These receptors were obtained from a man older than 75 with active or convalescent COVID-19. CDR3s include the opening cysteine and the closing phenylalanine or tryptophan. A D gene is named only where the DNA matches it firmly. The listing skips clone size in some rows; elsewhere it reads once, few, many or a size class.

>TRBV19|.|TRBJ2-5|.
CASNPTGGGIGETQYF
TGTGCCAGTAACCCCACGGGAGGGGGCATCGGAGAGACCCAGTACTTC
>TRBV2|.|TRBJ2-6|.
CASLKEPSGANVLTF
TGTGCCAGCCTAAAAGAACCCTCTGGGGCCAACGTCCTGACTTTC
>TRBV5-5|.|TRBJ2-6|.
CASSGGTSGANVLTF
TGTGCCAGCAGCGGCGGGACCTCTGGGGCCAACGTCCTGACTTTC
>TRBV29-1|TRBD2|TRBJ2-3|.
CSATPSGWFSSTDTQYF
TGCAGCGCTACCCCTAGCGGGTGGTTTTCTAGCACAGATACGCAGTATTTT
>TRBV6-6|.|TRBJ2-2|.
CASNSGTTNTGELFF
TGTGCCAGCAACTCCGGGACAACGAACACCGGGGAGCTGTTTTTT
>TRBV10-3|.|TRBJ2-1|.
CAIRPSGDSYNEQFF
TGTGCCATCAGACCCTCGGGGGACTCCTACAATGAGCAGTTCTTC
>TRBV5-4|TRBD1|TRBJ2-3|.
CASNKPGQGQLASTDTQYF
TGTGCCAGCAACAAACCGGGACAGGGTCAACTTGCTAGCACAGATACGCAGTATTTT
>TRBV11-2|.|TRBJ2-6|.
CASSLGLSGANVLTF
TGTGCCAGCAGCTTGGGCCTTTCTGGGGCCAACGTCCTGACTTTC
>TRBV6-5|TRBD2|TRBJ2-3|.
CASSSSGRGTDTQYF
TGTGCCAGCAGTTCGAGCGGGAGGGGCACAGATACGCAGTATTTT
>TRBV7-9|.|TRBJ1-1|.
CASSLVASGTEAFF
TGTGCCAGCAGCTTAGTTGCCAGTGGCACTGAAGCTTTCTTT
>TRBV5-1|.|TRBJ2-3|.
CASSAGPGTDTQYF
TGCGCCAGCAGCGCGGGACCAGGAACAGATACGCAGTATTTT
>TRBV30|TRBD2|TRBJ2-7|.
CALEAGGYEQYF
TGTGCCTTGGAAGCGGGAGGTTACGAGCAGTACTTC
>TRBV7-2|.|TRBJ2-5|.
CASSLNERGETQYF
TGTGCCAGCAGCTTAAATGAACGAGGGGAGACCCAGTACTTC
>TRBV12-3/TRBV12-4|.|TRBJ1-2|.
CASSPLNYGYTF
TGTGCCAGCAGCCCCCTAAACTATGGCTACACCTTC
>TRBV11-2|TRBD2|TRBJ2-7|.
CASSLDRAGTNTYEQYF
TGTGCCAGCAGCTTAGATCGAGCGGGGACTAACACCTACGAGCAGTACTTC
>TRBV15|TRBD2|TRBJ2-1|.
CATSRRTSGYNEQFF
TGTGCCACCAGCAGAAGGACTAGCGGTTACAATGAGCAGTTCTTC
>TRBV11-2|TRBD2|TRBJ2-1|.
CASSLVRLAGGNEQFF
TGTGCCAGCAGCTTAGTCAGACTAGCGGGAGGGAATGAGCAGTTCTTC
>TRBV11-2|TRBD2|TRBJ2-7|few
CASSLQLAGTTNEQYF
TGTGCCAGCAGCTTACAATTAGCGGGGACAACTAACGAGCAGTACTTC
>TRBV4-3|TRBD2|TRBJ2-7|.
CASSQGHTSGRIPYEQYF
TGCGCCAGCAGCCAAGGCCACACTAGCGGGAGAATCCCCTACGAGCAGTACTTC
>TRBV27|.|TRBJ2-2|once
CASSRLNTGELFF
TGTGCCAGCAGTCGACTGAACACCGGGGAGCTGTTTTTT
>TRBV4-3|TRBD1|TRBJ1-1|.
CASSQALDRLNTEAFF
TGCGCCAGCAGCCAGGCTCTGGACAGGTTGAACACTGAAGCTTTCTTT
>TRBV5-8|.|TRBJ1-1|.
CASSLVGSTEAFF
TGTGCCAGCAGCTTGGTTGGGAGCACTGAAGCTTTCTTT
>TRBV19|TRBD1|TRBJ2-4|few
CASSADRGRDIQYF
TGTGCCAGTAGTGCCGACAGGGGTAGGGACATTCAGTACTTC
>TRBV18|TRBD2|TRBJ2-3|.
CASSPSSGGSTDTQYF
TGTGCCAGCTCACCATCCAGCGGGGGAAGCACAGATACGCAGTATTTT
>TRBV7-9|TRBD1|TRBJ2-5|.
CASSQWTGGEETQYF
TGTGCCAGCAGCCAATGGACAGGGGGCGAAGAGACCCAGTACTTC